This passage covers 28 T cell receptor beta chains from one sample sequenced in a study of control samples from healthy donors and cancer patients. Data came from immunoSEQ multiplex PCR; TCRdb stores just in-frame clones and leaves some out. The data contain about 86,000 clones, more than 85% of them singletons. Sequencing was performed on blood. The receptor set was obtained from a woman aged 30 to 39 in good health.

The J gene is TRBJ2-2, the V gene TRBV10-3, with D possibly matching TRBD2 (5 bases). The CDR3 consists of 16 residues. V lost 4 bases, J lost 0 bases, and 12 bases lay in between. The germline V gene encodes CDR1 ENHRY and CDR2 SYGVKD. This CDR3 is CAISAQATTNTGELFF. CDR3 nucleotide sequence: TGTGCCATCAGTGCCCAGGCGACTACGAACACCGGGGAGCTGTTTTTT.

This chain joins TRBV30 and TRBJ2-1; possible D gene TRBD1, 6 bases. Germline V gene sequence: CDR1 GTSNPN, CDR2 SVGIG (reference sequence). The CDR3 has 13 amino acids. The V gene lost 0 bases and the J gene lost 10 bases, with 13 bases spanning the gap. The CDR3 sequence is CAWSVLGAAEQFF. The DNA of the CDR3 is TGTGCCTGGAGTGTACTGGGGGCGGCCGAGCAGTTCTTC.

The chain employs TRBV5-6 and TRBJ2-1; 7 bases align to TRBD1. Trimming removed 1 base from V and 0 bases from J; junction bases left unmatched: 10. The germline V gene encodes CDR1 SGHDT and CDR2 YYEEEE. The CDR3 consists of 18 residues. The CDR3 region has the DNA TGTGCCAGCAGCTTGCTGTTCTCTTGGGACAGCTCCTACAATGAGCAGTTCTTC. Encoded protein: CASSLLFSWDSSYNEQFF.

The chain couples TRBV7-8 to TRBJ1-2, with D possibly matching TRBD1 (5 bases). Germline V gene sequence: CDR1 SGHVS, CDR2 FQNEAQ. The CDR3 has 14 residues. The V gene lost 5 bases and the J gene lost 2 bases, with 12 bases spanning the gap. The CDR3 bases are TGTGCCAGCAGCACAGACCAGGGAAACTATGGCTACACCTTC. It encodes CASSTDQGNYGYTF.

The chain combines TRBV6-6 with TRBJ2-5, with 10 bases matching TRBD2. The V gene end was trimmed by 7 bases and the J gene end by 2 bases; junction bases not matched to a gene: 4. CDR1 MNHNY and CDR2 SVGAGI come from the germline V gene (reference sequence). This CDR3 contains 14 residues. CDR3: CASTGTSAQETQYF. In DNA, the CDR3 is TGTGCCAGCACTGGGACTAGCGCACAAGAGACCCAGTACTTC.

The chain combines TRBV27 with TRBJ2-3, with 14 nucleotides matching TRBD2. This CDR3 comprises 15 residues. Germline assignment: CDR1 MNHEY and CDR2 SMNVEV (reference sequence). The trim removed 4 bases at V and 8 bases at J, leaving 5 bases unmatched. The CDR3: CASSSGLAGAGTQYF. The CDR3 nucleotides are TGTGCCAGCAGTTCGGGACTAGCGGGAGCGGGTACGCAGTATTTT.

The rearrangement uses TRBV3-1 (or the pseudogene TRBV3-2) and TRBJ1-3; D unresolved. The CDR3 has 15 residues. V was cut by 3 bases and J by 8 bases, with 17 bases left in between. CDR1 LGHDT and CDR2 YNNKEL come from the germline V gene (reference sequence). CDR3 amino acids: CASSHNNAGTYTIYF. DNA for the CDR3: TGTGCCAGCAGCCATAATAATGCAGGAACCTACACCATATATTTT.

This chain joins TRBV3-1 (or the pseudogene TRBV3-2) and TRBJ2-1; D may be TRBD2 (7 bases). The CDR3 contains 15 residues. In germline, CDR1 is LGHDT, CDR2 YNNKEL (reference sequence). V dropped 6 bases and J dropped 0 bases, with 12 bases sitting between them. In DNA, the CDR3 is TGTGCCAGCAGTCTTCGGGGGGCCTCCTACAATGAGCAGTTCTTC. As protein: CASSLRGASYNEQFF.

The chain links TRBV21-1 to TRBJ1-2. TRBV21-1 counts as a pseudogene. This CDR3 is built from 16 residues. CDR3 sequence: CASSFNPGLFNYGYTF. The CDR3 DNA sequence: TGTGCCAGCAGTTTCAATCCGGGACTGTTCAACTATGGCTACACCTTC.

The chain combines TRBV15 with TRBJ2-7, with 11 nucleotides matching TRBD2. This CDR3 has 19 amino acids. Germline-derived CDR1 and CDR2 are LNHNV and YYDKDF (reference sequence). With V trimmed by 5 bases and J by 3 bases, 18 bases remained unmatched. Written as DNA, the CDR3 is TGTGCCACCAGCGCCACAACTAGCGGGAGTAGGAATGTACACTACGAGCAGTACTTC. Protein sequence: CATSATTSGSRNVHYEQYF. The whole variable domain, filled in from reference TRBV15 and TRBJ2-7, reads DAMVIQNPRYQVTQFGKPVTLSCSQTLNHNVMYWYQQKSSQAPKLLFHYYDKDFNNEADTPDNFQSRRPNTSFCFLDIRSPGLGDTAMYLCATSATTSGSRNVHYEQYFGPGTRLTVT.

The rearrangement links TRBV9 to TRBJ1-1, with D maybe TRBD1 (5 bases). The V end was cut by 2 bases, the J end by 1 base, with 12 bases between. The CDR3 totals 15 residues. Germline values: CDR1 SGDLS, CDR2 YYNGEE. The CDR3 reads CASSVRGIGNTEAFF. The CDR3 coding sequence is TGTGCCAGCAGCGTCCGGGGGATTGGGAACACTGAAGCTTTCTTT.

A remark on this clone: Relative to the germline gene, one junction end is altered; a read error may explain this. This rearrangement joins TRBV5-1 to TRBJ2-1; TRBD2 matches 9 bases. The CDR3 spans 19 residues. CDR1 and CDR2 (germline): SGHRS, YFSETQ. CDR3 coding DNA: TGCGCCCGCAGCTTGCGGGGGATTAGCGGGGGAAAATTTTACAATGAGCAGTTCTTC. Translating it yields CARSLRGISGGKFYNEQFF.

The gene calls are TRBV28 and TRBJ1-5; the D is unclear. The ends were cut back, 1 base at V and 1 base at J, with 5 bases in the middle. The CDR3 has 14 amino acids. CDR1 and CDR2 from the germline V gene are MDHEN and SYDVKM. CDR3 loop: CASSLSLSNQPQHF. The CDR3 DNA reads TGTGCCAGCAGTTTATCTCTCAGCAATCAGCCCCAGCATTTT.

V is TRBV7-9 and J is TRBJ2-4; 8 nucleotides line up with TRBD1. V lost 6 bases to trimming and J lost 0 bases; unmatched junction nucleotides: 13. CDR3 size: 18 residues. Germline values: CDR1 SEHNR, CDR2 FQNEAQ (reference sequence). Here the CDR3 reads CASSSKPGTGLAKNIQYF. Written as DNA, the CDR3 is TGTGCCAGCAGTTCGAAGCCCGGGACAGGATTAGCCAAAAACATTCAGTACTTC.

The chain couples TRBV2 to TRBJ2-7, with D perhaps TRBD1 (6 bases). Germline CDR1 and CDR2: SNHLY and FYNNEI. CDR3 size: 15 residues. V dropped 7 bases and J dropped 2 bases, with 18 bases sitting between them. CDR3 DNA sequence: TGTGCCAGCACCGATCTTGACAGGCGCGCCTACGAGCAGTACTTC. Amino acids: CASTDLDRRAYEQYF.

The genes are TRBV10-1 and TRBJ1-2, with a possible D match to TRBD1 (6 bases). The CDR3 covers 13 residues. In germline, CDR1 is WNHNN, CDR2 SYGVQD (reference sequence). The V gene lost 4 bases and the J gene lost 7 bases, with 13 bases spanning the gap. The chain's CDR3 is CASSASGARGYTF. The CDR3 DNA reads TGCGCCAGCAGTGCGTCAGGGGCGCGTGGCTACACCTTC.

J is TRBJ2-7 and V is TRBV19, with D possibly being TRBD1 or TRBD2 (5 bases each). Germline CDR1 is LNHDA and CDR2 is SQIVND (reference sequence). V shed 5 bases and J shed 0 bases, with 14 bases lying between them. This CDR3 spans 15 amino acids. The DNA for the CDR3 is TGTGCCAGTAGTGCGCCGGGACGGCCCTCCTACGAGCAGTACTTC. This encodes CASSAPGRPSYEQYF.

This rearrangement joins TRBV10-3 to TRBJ2-3; 12 bases fit TRBD2. V was clipped by 7 bases and J by 2 bases; unmatched bases: 4. The CDR3 runs 15 residues. Germline V gives CDR1 ENHRY, CDR2 SYGVKD. The DNA of the CDR3 is TGTGCCATCACCAGGACTAGCGGGAACACAGATACGCAGTATTTT. Its protein product is CAITRTSGNTDTQYF.

This clone appeared a single time. This chain joins TRBV24-1 and TRBJ2-1, with TRBD2 matching over 8 bases. This CDR3 comprises 21 residues. Germline lookup yields CDR1 KGHDR and CDR2 SFDVKD. V trimming: 4 bases; J trimming: 6 bases; junction bases outside the gene matches: 25. This CDR3 is CATSEFSGASSPSGSSNEQFF. CDR3 in DNA: TGTGCCACCAGTGAATTTTCGGGCGCATCCTCTCCCAGCGGGAGTTCCAATGAGCAGTTCTTC.

The chain joins TRBV27 to TRBJ2-7; D is ambiguous. Germline V lookup: CDR1 MNHEY, CDR2 SMNVEV (reference sequence). The CDR3 spans 13 residues. V was clipped by 6 bases and J by 5 bases, with 14 bases between them. The CDR3 bases are TGTGCCAGCAGCCTAGGCGGTGTCCACGAGCAGTACTTC. It yields the protein CASSLGGVHEQYF.

The gene calls are TRBV15 and TRBJ2-1, with D possibly TRBD2 on 6 matching bases. Trimming pared 0 bases from V and 4 bases from J, leaving 16 bases between. This CDR3 is 17 amino acids long. CDR1 is LNHNV and CDR2 is YYDKDF in the germline V gene (reference sequence). The CDR3 nucleotides read TGTGCCACCAGCAGAGATAGGAGGGCTTGGGATTACAATGAGCAGTTCTTC. Translating gives CATSRDRRAWDYNEQFF.

This chain joins TRBV6-2 or TRBV6-3 and TRBJ2-6, with D perhaps assigned TRBD1 or TRBD2 (6 bases each). The CDR3 is 15 amino acids. V lost 5 bases and J lost 4, with 12 bases in between. Looked up from germline, CDR1 is MNHEY and CDR2 is SVGEGT. CDR3 sequence (DNA): TGTGCCAGCAGTCTCGGGGGCCTCGGGGCCAACGTCCTGACTTTC. This encodes CASSLGGLGANVLTF.

The chain has TRBV10-2 and TRBJ1-1; D gene unclear. This CDR3 is 13 amino acids long. The germline gives CDR1 WSHSY, CDR2 SAAADI. With 10 bases removed from V and 3 bases from J, the gap between germline ends came to 15 bases. CDR3 sequence (DNA): TGCGCCACATCCTGGAGCGCCGACACTGAAGCTTTCTTT. Its translation is CATSWSADTEAFF.

The rearrangement joins TRBV11-2 to TRBJ1-1; TRBD1 matches 9 bases. V lost 5 bases, J lost 4 bases, and 5 bases stayed unmatched. Germline values: CDR1 SGHAT, CDR2 FQNNGV. CDR3 length: 14 residues. This CDR3 reads CASSQGQGFTEAFF. Here the CDR3 DNA reads TGTGCCAGCAGCCAGGGACAGGGATTCACTGAAGCTTTCTTT.

The V call is TRBV7-2, the J call TRBJ2-2, with D hard to call. Between the trimmed V and J ends, which lost 1 base and 4 bases, there was a span of 7 bases. The CDR3 is made up of 14 amino acids. CDR1 is SGHTA and CDR2 is FQGNSA in the germline V gene. The CDR3, as DNA: TGTGCCAGCAGCTTAGTAATACTCACCGGGGAGCTGTTTTTT. It is translated as CASSLVILTGELFF.

The chain recombines TRBV5-4 with TRBJ1-1; D perhaps matches TRBD1 (6 bases). The CDR3 runs to 14 residues. Trimming took 3 bases from V and 1 from J, leaving 10 bases between them. Looked up from germline, CDR1 is SGHNT and CDR2 is YYREEE (reference sequence). The CDR3 nucleotides read TGTGCCAGCAGCTGGGGGGCAGGGAACACTGAAGCTTTCTTT. It is translated as CASSWGAGNTEAFF. Based on the CDR3 plus reference TRBV5-4 and TRBJ1-1, the full variable domain is ETGVTQSPTHLIKTRGQQVTLRCSSQSGHNTVSWYQQALGQGPQFIFQYYREEENGRGNFPPRFSGLQFPNYSSELNVNALELDDSALYLCASSWGAGNTEAFFGQGTRLTVV.

The gene calls are TRBV7-6 and TRBJ1-2, with TRBD1 matching 8 bases. Germline V gives CDR1 SGHVS, CDR2 FNYEAQ. Germline trimming cut 1 base from V and 8 bases from J; bases unmatched to any gene: 3. This CDR3 spans 13 amino acids. The CDR3 region is CASSLGQGYGYTF. In DNA, the CDR3 is TGTGCCAGCAGCTTAGGACAGGGGTACGGCTACACCTTC.

The rearrangement uses TRBV4-1 and TRBJ2-3; TRBD2 agrees at 11 bases. This CDR3 has 16 residues. CDR1 is MGHRA and CDR2 is YSYEKL in the germline V gene. V was clipped by 1 base and J by 6 bases; unmatched bases: 6. CDR3: CASSQVSLAGADTQYF. As DNA, the CDR3 is TGCGCCAGCAGCCAAGTTTCACTAGCGGGAGCCGATACGCAGTATTTT.